The source of this T cell receptor beta chain is a study of cytomegalovirus exposure and HLA in healthy donors. Findings and limits, study-wide: Excluded: some indistinguishable V segments such as TRBV6-2 and TRBV6-3. Some TCR beta chains (about 170 of them) were listed as cytomegalovirus-associated.

From germline, CDR1 is SGHRS and CDR2 YFSETQ. The V and J ends lost 2 bases and 5 bases, in that order; junction bases with no gene match: 3. CDR3 length: 14 amino acids. Worth noting for this clone: Its antigen is still unknown.

13 Jbeta primers and 60 Vbeta primers were used for the PCR. Sequencing used immunoSEQ multiplex PCR; TCRdb keeps in-frame clones, though not all of them. The table lists under 250,000 clones, around 76% of them singletons. Donors in the study were healthy people who gave bone marrow. Sequencing was carried out using PBMCs. The chain joins TRBV5-1 to TRBJ2-5, with 10 positions matching TRBD2. The TCR comes from a man aged 35 to 55 in good health and CMV-seropositive. CDR3: CASSFRSGRETQYF. CDR3 coding DNA: TGCGCCAGCAGCTTTCGTAGCGGGAGGGAGACCCAGTACTTC.